Listed below are T cell receptor beta chains from one sample, sequenced in a study of blood T cell repertoires in COVID-19. Assay used: immunoSEQ multiplex PCR; TCRdb lists only in-frame clones, some missing. The sample has roughly 200,000 clones, more than 85% seen once. Sequencing was performed on peripheral blood. The receptors derive from a man in his sixties with acute or convalescent COVID-19. CDR3s include the opening cysteine and the closing phenylalanine or tryptophan. Not every row has a clone size; where given, it reads once, few, many or a size class.

.	TRBV5-1	TRBJ1-6	CASSLLHSNSPLHF
once	TRBV7-3	TRBJ2-7	CASSTDSPGPTYEQYF
.	TRBV19	TRBJ2-1	CASSIYIGGSYNEQFF
.	TRBV11-2	TRBJ2-2	CASSLVKNTGELFF
.	TRBV19	TRBJ2-5	CASSIIGQGETQYF
.	TRBV5-1	TRBJ2-3	CASSLRGMGTDTQYF
.	TRBV5-1	TRBJ1-2	CASSLDRGNYGYTF
.	TRBV6-4	TRBJ1-2	CASSTSLGDGYTF
.	TRBV5-4	TRBJ1-2	CASSPNRGQDYGYTF
.	TRBV6-2/TRBV6-3	TRBJ2-7	CASSYSWQISYEQYF
.	TRBV6-4	TRBJ1-1	CASSDSQVTNTEAFF
.	TRBV7-9	TRBJ1-6	CASSRGGRESYNSPLHF
.	TRBV27	TRBJ1-5	CATGGLGHQPQHF
.	TRBV10-3	TRBJ2-7	CAISESTGLSYEQYF
.	TRBV7-8	TRBJ1-6	CASSSLDRAWNSPLHF
.	TRBV4-2	TRBJ2-7	CASSQDGGGGGREQYF
.	TRBV6-4	TRBJ2-3	CASSDNPFGGGATDTQYF
.	TRBV5-5	TRBJ2-2	CASRLAGNTGELFF
.	TRBV20-1	TRBJ1-1	CSASTGFLGNTEAFF
.	TRBV3-1/TRBV3-2	TRBJ1-5	CASSQTGGNQPQHF
.	TRBV7-8	TRBJ2-5	CASSPLGDRHQETQYF
.	TRBV27	TRBJ2-5	CASSPYGGGYQETQYF